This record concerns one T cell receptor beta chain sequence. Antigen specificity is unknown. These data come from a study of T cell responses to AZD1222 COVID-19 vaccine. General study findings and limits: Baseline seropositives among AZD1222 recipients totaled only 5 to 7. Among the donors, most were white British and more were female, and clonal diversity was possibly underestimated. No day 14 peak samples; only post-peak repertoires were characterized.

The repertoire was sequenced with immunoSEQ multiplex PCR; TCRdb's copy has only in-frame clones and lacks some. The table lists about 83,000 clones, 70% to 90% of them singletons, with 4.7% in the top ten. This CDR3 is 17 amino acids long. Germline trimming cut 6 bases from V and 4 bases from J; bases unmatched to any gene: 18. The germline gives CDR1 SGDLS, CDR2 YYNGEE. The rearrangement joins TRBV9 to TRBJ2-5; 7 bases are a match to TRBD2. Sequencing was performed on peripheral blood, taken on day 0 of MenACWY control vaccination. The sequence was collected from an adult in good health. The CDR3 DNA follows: TGTGCCAGCAACCTCGGGTCTAGCGGAGGGCGGGGAGAGACCCAGTACTTC. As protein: CASNLGSSGGRGETQYF. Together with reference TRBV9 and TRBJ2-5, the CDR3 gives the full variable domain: DSGVTQTPKHLITATGQRVTLRCSPRSGDLSVYWYQQSLDQGLQFLIQYYNGEERAKGNILERFSAQQFPDLHSELNLSSLELGDSALYFCASNLGSSGGRGETQYFGPGTRLLVL.